Sequencing of this TCR beta chain was carried out in a study of T cell responses to AZD1222 COVID-19 vaccine (dated by TCRdb to about 2021). About the investigation overall: AZD1222 recipients whose second dose came at about 4 weeks and those whose second dose came at about 12 weeks were combined into one group, since spike-specific TCR depth and breadth did not differ between the two schedules. TCR sequencing was performed for some 250 trial participants, of whom about 200 were given two doses of AZD1222 and approximately 25 were given two doses of MenACWY control vaccine. Enrollment into the trials was organized by age into subgroups of 18-55, 56-69 and 70-plus years, and those subgroups contained approximately 160, 26 and 62 TCR-sequenced participants, respectively.

The CDR3 regions of human TCRbeta chains were analyzed by immunosequencing. Concerning the study's data processing: TCRs in the repertoires were matched against a reference library of SARS-CoV-2-specific TCRs that had been generated with the MIRA antigen-specificity platform. Breadth meant the fraction of unique TCRs that were SARS-CoV-2-associated, whereas depth meant the fraction of total T cells that were SARS-CoV-2-associated. Each spike-specific TCR was assigned to its reactive spike region and to a CD4 or CD8 class using the MIRA data. Log10-transformed breadth and depth values were compared by one-way ANOVA with Sidak's multiple comparisons tests. Held by TCRdb, this immuneACCESS table contains in-frame sequences only and omits some clones. Under half of the omission traces to an unresolved V gene where checked; the cause of the rest is unknown. That table furnishes V, J and clone size, whereas the DNA furnished D and trimming. In this sample the table shows 45,000 to 60,000 clones, roughly nine tenths of which occur a single time. The ten largest make up 3.5% to 4% of the sample.

Only one count was recorded for this clone. Its antigen specificity is not known. Base-call qualities are not available, and no considerably larger clone is one nucleotide away. Inclusive of the bounding cysteine and phenylalanine, the CDR3 is 18 residues long. Only the CDR3 DNA stays, 54 bases, in frame from base 1. CDR1 and CDR2, looked up from the germline V gene, are SGHTA and FQGNSA. V lost 1 base and J lost 1 base; the stretch between them is 19 bases long. Beyond this particular receptor, the publication reports: CD4 TCRs associated with the vaccine covered the entire spike protein, and the dominant responses were in regions 160-218 and 743-854. After two AZD1222 doses, both the breadth and the depth of spike-specific TCRs were significantly higher than at day 0 and than in MenACWY recipients. The 56-69-year group was small, and its depth increase did not reach significance, likely because of low power. Because no day 14 peak-response samples were available, repertoires were characterized only after the peak T cell response. Only a handful of AZD1222 recipients were SARS-CoV-2 seropositive at baseline, limiting conclusions about previously exposed vaccinees. Participants were mostly white British and included more females than males, and it was suggested by the authors that clonal diversity may have been underestimated. Reportedly, close to half of the unique spike-specific TCRs recognized epitopes lying outside the regions that are mutated in the B.1.351 and B.1.1.7 variants.

The time point label for this specimen denotes: baseline before first vaccination. The vaccinee samples were drawn from two UK trials, COV001 and COV002, one of which was a single-blind randomized controlled phase 2/3 trial testing AZD1222 (ChAdOx1 nCoV-19) in healthy adults. For TCRbeta chain sequencing, PBMC samples were collected from trial participants at day 0 and at day 28 after the second dose. This specimen was peripheral blood, taken on day 0 of AZD1222 vaccination. The chain joins TRBV7-2 to TRBJ1-2, with no confidently assigned D gene. This sequence was found in an adult in good health. The sequenced DNA is TGTGCCAGCAGCTTAGTTTGGGCAGGCCGAAATAATAACTATGGCTACACCTTC. Protein translation: CASSLVWAGRNNNYGYTF.